This T cell receptor beta chain was identified in a study of cytomegalovirus exposure and HLA in healthy donors. This CDR3 is 16 amino acids long. Germline values: CDR1 MDHEN, CDR2 SYDVKM. Losses at the gene ends were 1 base for V and 0 bases for J; bases not matched to a gene: 4. Researchers ran the PCR with 60 Vbeta and 13 Jbeta primers. TCRdb's copy holds only in-frame clones and misses some; the assay was immunoSEQ multiplex PCR. The repertoire holds some 90,000 clones, with under 85% as singletons. Worth noting for this clone: Its antigen remains unidentified.

Whole-study findings and limits: Reports described diagnosis of cytomegalovirus status by the classifier as highly specific and sensitive. Confirmation in vitro established that a few CMV-associated chains were specific for CMV antigens. Some V segments, TRBV6-2 and TRBV6-3 among them, were indistinguishable and were therefore excluded.

Specimen: PBMCs. This chain connects TRBV28 to TRBJ1-1, with 8 nucleotides matching TRBD1. This receptor was identified in a female donor in good health and CMV-seropositive. As DNA, the CDR3 is TGTGCCAGCAGTTTATTCGCAGGGGGCTTGAACACTGAAGCTTTCTTT. This sequence encodes CASSLFAGGLNTEAFF.